The T cell receptor beta chain under discussion was sequenced for a study of response to subunit inactivated influenza vaccine. TCRdb processed the RT-PCR reads anew with MiXCR; each CDR3 protein has one entry. The profile shows roughly 630,000 distinct CDR3 sequences, 11% to 15% of them singletons. Findings and limits, study-wide: That few new T cells are recruited by each seasonal influenza vaccination was the authors' suggestion.

Comments on this clonotype: The antigen is undetermined.

Trimming shortened V by 5 bases and J by 6 bases, and 14 bases separated the two germline ends. The CDR3 is 13 amino acids. Germline CDR1 DFQATT, CDR2 SNEGSKA (reference sequence). The clonotype originates from a man aged 50 to 59 who received an inactivated influenza vaccine. The material sequenced was PBMCs from blood, taken around two weeks before vaccination. The chain recombines TRBV20-1 with TRBJ2-4; D gene unclear. Written as DNA, the CDR3 is TGCAGTGCTGCCCCACTTGGCGGAAACATTCAGTACTTC. This encodes CSAAPLGGNIQYF.